The 25 T cell receptor beta chains reported below all come from one sample, sequenced in a study of blood T cell repertoires in COVID-19. Profiled with immunoSEQ multiplex PCR; TCRdb holds only in-frame clones, not every one. The sample records approximately 250,000 clones, 75% to 90% being singletons. The source material was peripheral blood. These TCRs come from a woman between 65 and 79 years old with COVID-19, enrolled during active disease.

The chain carries TRBV18 and TRBJ2-5, with D possibly being TRBD1 (7 bases). CDR3 length equals 13 residues. The V gene's germline CDR1 is KGHSH and CDR2 LQKENI. Trimming removed 3 bases at V and 4 bases at J, with 9 bases between. This chain's CDR3 is CASSPQGGETQYF. The DNA of the CDR3 is TGTGCCAGCTCACCCCAGGGGGGAGAGACCCAGTACTTC.

This chain uses TRBV9 with TRBJ2-1; TRBD2 is a possible D gene (5 bases). Trimming stripped 0 bases from V and 8 bases from J, with 18 bases between. The CDR3 contains 16 residues. CDR1 and CDR2 from the germline V gene are SGDLS and YYNGEE. The CDR3 nucleotides read TGTGCCAGCAGCGTAGGATTTCGGAGAGGAGCGGATGAGCAGTTCTTC. Its protein product is CASSVGFRRGADEQFF.

The V call is TRBV5-6, the J call TRBJ2-7; D is uncertain. V lost 4 bases and J 3 bases, leaving 8 bases between the germline ends. This CDR3 comprises 12 residues. Germline V gene data show CDR1 as SGHDT and CDR2 as YYEEEE. The CDR3 DNA is TGTGCCAGCAGCCCCGGGTACTACGAGCAGTACTTC. Translated: CASSPGYYEQYF.

CDR3 nucleotide sequence: TGCGCCAGCAGCCAAGTCGGCAGGGAACAAGAGACCCAGTACTTC. Translating it yields CASSQVGREQETQYF. The V and J genes are TRBV4-3 and TRBJ2-5; maybe TRBD1 (5 bases). CDR3 length equals 15 residues. The germline CDR1 and CDR2 sequences are LGHNA and YSLEER. V lost 1 base and J lost 2, with 11 bases in between.

This clone was seen a handful of times. The rearrangement links TRBV6-4 to TRBJ2-5; TRBD1 matches 9 bases. Germline-derived CDR1 and CDR2 are MRHNA and SNTAGT. The junction had 8 bases not matched to a gene; V was cut back by 5 bases and J by 4 bases. The CDR3 is made up of 15 amino acids. The CDR3 DNA follows: TGTGCCAGCAGTCCCGGGACAGGGTTCGGAGAGACCCAGTACTTC. As protein: CASSPGTGFGETQYF.

The genes are TRBV18 and TRBJ2-2; possible D gene TRBD2, 5 bases. Germline V gene data show CDR1 as KGHSH and CDR2 as LQKENI. This CDR3 is 14 amino acids long. V was pared by 3 bases and J by 2 bases, with 7 bases between. CDR3 loop: CASSPTSNTGELFF. In nucleotides, the CDR3 is TGTGCCAGCTCACCCACTAGTAACACCGGGGAGCTGTTTTTT.

The chain couples TRBV6-5 to TRBJ2-1; 7 bases fit TRBD1. There are 15 residues in the CDR3. V shed 6 bases and J 5 bases; nucleotides not matched to a gene: 10. Germline V gives CDR1 MNHEY, CDR2 SVGAGI. CDR3 bases: TGTGCCAGCAGCGTAACAGGGGCGGTCCACAATGAGCAGTTCTTC. It encodes CASSVTGAVHNEQFF.

The rearrangement links TRBV5-1 to TRBJ1-2; 10 nucleotides line up with TRBD1. This CDR3 is 15 amino acids long. Germline V gene data show CDR1 as SGHRS and CDR2 as YFSETQ. With V trimmed by 0 bases and J by 5 bases, 4 bases remained unmatched. The CDR3 DNA sequence: TGCGCCAGCAGCTTGGGACAGGGGGCTGAGTATGGCTACACCTTC. Protein sequence: CASSLGQGAEYGYTF.

This clone was seen a single time. The genes are TRBV27 and TRBJ1-2; D is unresolved. The CDR3 extends over 13 amino acids. The V and J ends lost 3 bases and 6 bases respectively, with 11 bases between them. Germline assignment: CDR1 MNHEY and CDR2 SMNVEV (reference sequence). The CDR3 DNA follows: TGTGCCAGCAGTTTGGGGTTCGGGGATGGCTACACCTTC. Translated: CASSLGFGDGYTF.

The CDR3 region is CASSPTREVSDTQYF. The CDR3 nucleotides read TGCGCCAGCAGCCCCACTAGGGAGGTTAGTGATACGCAGTATTTT. This chain connects TRBV5-1 to TRBJ2-3; D is perhaps TRBD2 (6 bases). The CDR3 runs 15 residues. V was trimmed by 4 bases and J by 6 bases, leaving 18 bases between them. From germline, CDR1 is SGHRS and CDR2 YFSETQ.

This sequence joins TRBV27 and TRBJ2-7; TRBD2 agrees at 7 bases. Trimming took 6 bases from V and 4 from J; bases not matched to a gene: 9. Germline V gene lookup returns CDR1 MNHEY and CDR2 SMNVEV (reference sequence). This CDR3 contains 14 residues. In DNA form, the CDR3 reads TGTGCCAGCAGACTAGCGCTGGGGGATTACGAGCAGTACTTC. Translation gives CASRLALGDYEQYF.

The chain employs TRBV4-1 and TRBJ2-7; TRBD2 aligns across 7 bases. Germline values: CDR1 MGHRA, CDR2 YSYEKL. There are 14 residues in the CDR3. The V segment lost 1 base and the J segment 1 base; nucleotides outside the gene matches: 1. DNA for the CDR3: TGCGCCAGCAGCCAAGGGCGGGAGTCCTACGAGCAGTACTTC. Protein product: CASSQGRESYEQYF.

J is TRBJ1-1 and V is TRBV2, with D possibly TRBD1 on 5 matching bases. Germline values: CDR1 SNHLY, CDR2 FYNNEI. CDR3 length: 13 residues. V lost 6 bases and J lost 1, with 9 bases in between. The CDR3: CASRGARNTEAFF. CDR3 DNA sequence: TGTGCCAGCAGAGGGGCAAGGAACACTGAAGCTTTCTTT.

The genes are TRBV27 and TRBJ2-7; D possibly corresponds to TRBD2 (6 bases). Germline CDR1 MNHEY, CDR2 SMNVEV (reference sequence). The CDR3 loop spans 16 amino acids. Trimming removed 5 bases from V and 6 bases from J, with 23 bases in between. This CDR3 reads CASSRPGEYTPGEQYF. The CDR3 region has the DNA TGTGCCAGCAGTCGCCCGGGGGAGTATACCCCCGGCGAGCAGTACTTC.

This clone appeared once. This chain connects TRBV2 to TRBJ2-7; unclear D gene. CDR3 length equals 11 residues. V was trimmed by 5 bases and J by 5 bases, leaving 7 bases between them. Germline loops: CDR1 SNHLY, CDR2 FYNNEI. The CDR3 loop reads CASSSYDEQYF. In DNA, the CDR3 is TGTGCCAGCAGTTCTTATGACGAGCAGTACTTC.

As regards this clone: Additional DNA sequences in this sample encode the identical CDR3. This chain uses TRBV28 with TRBJ1-1; possible D gene TRBD1, 5 bases. The CDR3 covers 13 residues. Germline V lookup: CDR1 MDHEN, CDR2 SYDVKM. Trimming removed 7 bases from V and 1 base from J, with 10 bases in between. This chain's CDR3 is CASIRGGNTEAFF. For the CDR3, the DNA is TGTGCCAGCATTAGGGGTGGGAACACTGAAGCTTTCTTT.

This chain uses TRBV5-8 with TRBJ2-1; D possibly corresponds to TRBD2 (6 bases). The V gene lost 3 bases and the J gene lost 4 bases, with 14 bases spanning the gap. Germline V lookup: CDR1 SGHTS, CDR2 YDEGEE. The CDR3 length is 15 residues. The CDR3 DNA reads TGTGCCAGCAGCTCGCCGGGGGACTTTTACAATGAGCAGTTCTTC. Translating gives CASSSPGDFYNEQFF.

The V gene is TRBV3-1 (or the pseudogene TRBV3-2), the J gene TRBJ2-7; 9 nucleotides align to TRBD1. The CDR3 is made up of 15 amino acids. From germline, CDR1 is LGHDT and CDR2 YNNKEL (reference sequence). Trimming took 3 bases from V and 7 from J; bases not matched to a gene: 10. The CDR3 here is CASSQDGQGWWEQYF. As DNA, the CDR3 is TGTGCCAGCAGCCAGGACGGACAGGGGTGGTGGGAGCAGTACTTC.

CDR3 loop: CASSPGLAGGTSGANVLTF. The DNA for the CDR3 is TGTGCCAGCAGCCCGGGACTAGCGGGGGGAACTTCCGGGGCCAACGTCCTGACTTTC. V and J are TRBV3-1 (or the pseudogene TRBV3-2) and TRBJ2-6; 15 positions agree with TRBD2. Per germline, CDR1 LGHDT and CDR2 YNNKEL (reference sequence). V dropped 4 bases and J dropped 4; count of bases not matched to a gene: 8. The CDR3 totals 19 residues.

Concerning this clone: The sample carries other DNA sequences with the same CDR3. The rearrangement joins TRBV6-5 to TRBJ1-3, with D uncertain. V was shortened by 4 bases and J by 0 bases, with 7 bases between the two germline ends. This CDR3 region has 14 residues. CDR1 MNHEY and CDR2 SVGAGI come from the germline V gene. The chain's CDR3 is CASSLRGSGNTIYF. CDR3 nucleotides: TGTGCCAGCAGTTTACGGGGCTCTGGAAACACCATATATTTT.

The V call is TRBV27, the J call TRBJ2-1; 8 bases match TRBD1. This CDR3 is built from 16 residues. V gave up 1 base and J gave up 5 bases; unmatched junction bases: 7. Per the germline V gene, CDR1 is MNHEY and CDR2 is SMNVEV (reference sequence). The CDR3 nucleotides read TGTGCCAGCAGTTTATACCCAGGGGGCGAACACAATGAGCAGTTCTTC. This encodes CASSLYPGGEHNEQFF.

This chain joins TRBV7-8 and TRBJ1-2, with D perhaps matching TRBD1 (6 bases). The length of the CDR3 is 16 residues. V dropped 4 bases and J dropped 2 bases, with 17 bases sitting between them. CDR1 and CDR2 (germline): SGHVS, FQNEAQ. The CDR3 protein is CASSSTGQRLNYGYTF. CDR3 in DNA: TGTGCCAGCAGCTCGACTGGACAGCGGTTAAACTATGGCTACACCTTC.

The chain has TRBV12-3 or TRBV12-4 and TRBJ1-2; tentatively, D is TRBD1 (6 bases). Trimming stripped 4 bases from V and 6 bases from J, with 6 bases between. The CDR3 contains 11 residues. The CDR3 loop reads CASSSGDGYTF. CDR3 DNA: TGTGCCAGCAGTTCAGGGGATGGCTACACCTTC.

The chain is built from TRBV14 and TRBJ2-7; D not certain. The germline CDR1 and CDR2 sequences are SGHDN and FVKESK. V was clipped by 0 bases and J by 3 bases, with 9 bases between them. The CDR3 consists of 14 residues. CDR3: CASSQEGSNYEQYF. DNA of the CDR3: TGTGCCAGCAGCCAAGAGGGCAGCAACTACGAGCAGTACTTC.

This clone was recorded once. The chain uses TRBV4-3 and TRBJ2-7; TRBD2 agrees at 10 bases. This CDR3 spans 20 amino acids. The V gene end was trimmed by 0 bases and the J gene end by 5 bases; junction bases not matched to a gene: 19. The V gene's germline CDR1 is LGHNA and CDR2 YSLEER. The CDR3 coding sequence is TGCGCCAGCAGCCAAGAGTCTCGCCTAGCGGGGGACCCTGATTTCAACGAGCAGTACTTC. Its protein product is CASSQESRLAGDPDFNEQYF.